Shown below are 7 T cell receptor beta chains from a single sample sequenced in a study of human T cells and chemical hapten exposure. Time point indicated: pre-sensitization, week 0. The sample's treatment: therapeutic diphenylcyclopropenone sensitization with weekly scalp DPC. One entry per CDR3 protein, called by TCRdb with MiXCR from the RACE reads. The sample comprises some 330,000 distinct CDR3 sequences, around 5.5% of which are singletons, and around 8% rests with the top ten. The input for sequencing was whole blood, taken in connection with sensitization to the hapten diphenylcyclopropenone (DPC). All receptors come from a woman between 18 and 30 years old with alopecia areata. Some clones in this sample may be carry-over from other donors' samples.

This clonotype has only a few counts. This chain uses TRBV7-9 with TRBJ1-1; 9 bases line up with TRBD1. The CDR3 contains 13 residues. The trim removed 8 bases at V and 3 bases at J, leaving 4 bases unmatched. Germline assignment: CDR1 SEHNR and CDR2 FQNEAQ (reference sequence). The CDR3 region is CASGGQGHTEAFF. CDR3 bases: TGTGCCAGCGGAGGACAGGGGCACACTGAAGCTTTCTTT. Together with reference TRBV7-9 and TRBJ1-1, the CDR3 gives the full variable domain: DTGVSQNPRHKITKRGQNVTFRCDPISEHNRLYWYRQTLGQGPEFLTYFQNEAQLEKSRLLSDRFSAERPKGSFSTLEIQRTEQGDSAMYLCASGGQGHTEAFFGQGTRLTVV.

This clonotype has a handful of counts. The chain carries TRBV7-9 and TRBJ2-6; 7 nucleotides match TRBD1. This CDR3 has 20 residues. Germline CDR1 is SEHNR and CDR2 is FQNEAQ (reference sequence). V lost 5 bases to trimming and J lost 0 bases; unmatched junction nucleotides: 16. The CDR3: CASSPDSWAGGLSGANVLTF. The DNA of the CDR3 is TGTGCCAGCAGCCCCGATAGTTGGGCAGGGGGTCTCTCTGGGGCCAACGTCCTGACTTTC.

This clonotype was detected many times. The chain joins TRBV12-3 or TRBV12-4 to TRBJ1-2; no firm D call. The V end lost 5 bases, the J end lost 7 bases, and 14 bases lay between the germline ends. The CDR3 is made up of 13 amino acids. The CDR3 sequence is CASSRRMPGGYTF. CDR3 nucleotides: TGTGCCAGCAGTCGTCGGATGCCGGGTGGCTACACCTTC.

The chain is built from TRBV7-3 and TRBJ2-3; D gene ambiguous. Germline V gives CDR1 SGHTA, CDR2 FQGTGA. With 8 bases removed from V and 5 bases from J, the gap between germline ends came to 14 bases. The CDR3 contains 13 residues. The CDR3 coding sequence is TGTGCCAGCCAAGGGTATCAGAGAGATACGCAGTATTTT. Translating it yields CASQGYQRDTQYF.

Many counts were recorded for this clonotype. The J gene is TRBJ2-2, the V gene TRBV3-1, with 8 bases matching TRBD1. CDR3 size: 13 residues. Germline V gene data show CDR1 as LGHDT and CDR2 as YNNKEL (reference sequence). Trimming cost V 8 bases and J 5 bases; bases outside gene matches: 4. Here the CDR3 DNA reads TGTGCCAGCGCCCGACAGGGGACCGGGGAGCTGTTTTTT. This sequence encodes CASARQGTGELFF.

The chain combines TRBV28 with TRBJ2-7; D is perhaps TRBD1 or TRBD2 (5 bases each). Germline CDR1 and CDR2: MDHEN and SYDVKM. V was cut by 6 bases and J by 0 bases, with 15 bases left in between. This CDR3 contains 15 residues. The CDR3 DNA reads TGTGCCAGCAGGGTTCCGGGACCGACCTCCTACGAGCAGTACTTC. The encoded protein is CASRVPGPTSYEQYF.

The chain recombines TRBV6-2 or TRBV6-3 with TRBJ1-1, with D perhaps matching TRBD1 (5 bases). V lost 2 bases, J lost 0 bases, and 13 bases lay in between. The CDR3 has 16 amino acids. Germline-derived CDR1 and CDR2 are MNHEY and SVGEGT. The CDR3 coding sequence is TGTGCCAGCAGTTACGCCCAACAGGATATGAACACTGAAGCTTTCTTT. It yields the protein CASSYAQQDMNTEAFF.